The entry below gives a single TCR beta chain sequence along with its context. Its antigen is undetermined. This sample is part of a study of T cell responses to AZD1222 COVID-19 vaccine. Notes on the study in general: Within unmutated variant regions lay the reported targets of nearly half of spike-specific TCRs. Recipients of two AZD1222 doses showed rising Spike-specific TCR breadth and depth. Donors in the cohort were predominantly white British and more often female, and clonal diversity was possibly underestimated.

This CDR3 is 18 amino acids long. Germline CDR1 reads ENHRY; CDR2 reads SYGVKD. With 2 bases removed from V and 1 base from J, the gap between germline ends came to 18 bases. Produced via immunoSEQ multiplex PCR; TCRdb's table is partial and in-frame only. The table records about 110,000 clones, nearly 90% of them present only once. This receptor was identified in an adult in good health. Sequencing used peripheral blood, obtained on day 0 of MenACWY control vaccination. V is TRBV10-3 and J is TRBJ1-3; tentatively, D is TRBD1 (6 bases). The CDR3 region is CAISERNPEGQSGNTIYF. DNA of the CDR3: TGTGCCATCAGTGAGCGCAACCCGGAAGGACAGTCTGGAAACACCATATATTTT.